This T cell receptor beta chain was recorded in a study of graft-versus-host responses after intestinal transplantation. Points from the study as a whole: Graft-versus-host to host-versus-graft clonal ratios in allografts were high in patients with graft-donor T cell macrochimerism.

Comment on this clone: Its matching antigen is unknown.

Method: immunoSEQ multiplex PCR; TCRdb's copy keeps in-frame clones and lacks some. The sample lists 9,500 to 12,000 clones; more than 70% were seen once. The CDR3 totals 13 residues. The source material was PBMCs, sampled about 70 weeks after intestinal transplant. The sequence came from a human patient who received an intestinal transplant, so some T cells may come from the graft donor. V and J are TRBV21-1 and TRBJ2-7; the DNA was not compared with TRBD2, the D call given in the table. TRBV21-1 is designated a pseudogene. In DNA form, the CDR3 reads TGTGCCAGCAGCAACTATTCCGCCTACGAGCAGTACTTC. As protein: CASSNYSAYEQYF.